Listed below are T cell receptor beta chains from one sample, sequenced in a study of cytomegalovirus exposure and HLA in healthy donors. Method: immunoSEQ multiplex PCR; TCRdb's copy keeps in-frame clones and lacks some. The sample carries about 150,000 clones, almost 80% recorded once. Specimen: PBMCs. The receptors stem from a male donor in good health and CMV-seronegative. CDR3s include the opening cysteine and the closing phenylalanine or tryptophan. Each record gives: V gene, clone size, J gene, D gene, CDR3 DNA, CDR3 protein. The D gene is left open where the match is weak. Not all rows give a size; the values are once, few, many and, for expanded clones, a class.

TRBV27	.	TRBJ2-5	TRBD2	TGTGCCAGCAGTTTAGGTAGCGGGGGGGCCGAGACCCAGTACTTC	CASSLGSGGAETQYF
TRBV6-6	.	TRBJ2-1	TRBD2	TGTGCCAGCAAGCTAGCGGGGGGGGTCTTTCAGGCTGAGCAGTTCTTC	CASKLAGGVFQAEQFF
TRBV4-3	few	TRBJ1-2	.	TGCGCCAGCAGCTCCTACGGCCTCGGGGAAAGCTATGTCTACACCTTC	CASSSYGLGESYVYTF
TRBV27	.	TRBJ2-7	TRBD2	TGTGCCAGCAGTTTACGGACTAGCGGGACTTACGAGCAGTACTTC	CASSLRTSGTYEQYF
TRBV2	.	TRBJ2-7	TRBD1	TGTGCCAGCCGGGACAGAGGCCAGATGCAGTACTTC	CASRDRGQMQYF
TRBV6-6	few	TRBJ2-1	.	TGTGCCAGCAGTTACTGGGCCCGAGAGCAGTTCTTC	CASSYWAREQFF
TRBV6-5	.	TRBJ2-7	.	TGTGCCAGCAGTTATAACTACGAGCAGTACTTC	CASSYNYEQYF
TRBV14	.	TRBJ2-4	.	TGTGCCAGGCGGGACGGAAAAAACATTCAGTACTTC	CARRDGKNIQYF
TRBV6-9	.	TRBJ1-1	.	TGTGCCAGAGGACGGGGGAACACTGAAGCTTTCTTT	CARGRGNTEAFF
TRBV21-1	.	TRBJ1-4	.	TGTGCCAGCAGGCTTCGGGACAGGTTGAATGAAAAACTGTTTTTT	CASRLRDRLNEKLFF
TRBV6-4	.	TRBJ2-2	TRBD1	TGTGCCAGCAGGGGGACAGGGGGCACCGGGGAGCTGTTTTTT	CASRGTGGTGELFF
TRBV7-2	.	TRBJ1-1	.	TGTGCCAGCAGCTTAGCCCGGTTTGAAGCTTTCTTT	CASSLARFEAFF
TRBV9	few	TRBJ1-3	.	TGTGCCAGCAGCGCTACAGGGACCAAAGGAAACACCATATATTTT	CASSATGTKGNTIYF
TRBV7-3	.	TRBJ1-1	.	TGTGCCAGCAGCTCACAGGGAAACACTGAAGCTTTCTTT	CASSSQGNTEAFF
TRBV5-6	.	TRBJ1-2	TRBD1	TGTGCCAGCAGCTTGGAAGGACAGGGGAGAGACTACACCTTC	CASSLEGQGRDYTF
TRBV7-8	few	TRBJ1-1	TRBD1	TGTGCCAGCAGCTTAGGCTCCGGGACAGCCATGAACACTGAAGCTTTCTTT	CASSLGSGTAMNTEAFF
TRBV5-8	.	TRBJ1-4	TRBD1	TGTGCCAGCAGGCGACAGGGTAATAATGAAAAACTGTTTTTT	CASRRQGNNEKLFF
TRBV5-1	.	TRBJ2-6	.	TGCGCCAGCAGTCAGGGTTTCGCCTCTGGGGCCAACGTCCTGACTTTC	CASSQGFASGANVLTF
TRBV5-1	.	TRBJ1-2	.	TGCGCCAGCAGCACCAACAGGGATGGCTACACCTTC	CASSTNRDGYTF
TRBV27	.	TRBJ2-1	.	TGTGCCACCTCAGGACCGCCGGGGAATGAGCAGTTCTTC	CATSGPPGNEQFF
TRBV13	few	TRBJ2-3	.	TGTGCCAGCAGCTCGAGGGGGACAGATACGCAGTATTTT	CASSSRGTDTQYF
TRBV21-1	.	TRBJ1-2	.	TGTGCCACTGCTGGGGGGTGCTATGGCTACACCTTC	CATAGGCYGYTF
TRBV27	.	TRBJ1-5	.	TGTGCCAGCAGTTTATCAGCGGGCTTCAATCAGCCCCAGCATTTT	CASSLSAGFNQPQHF
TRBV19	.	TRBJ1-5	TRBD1	TGTGCCAGTAGTCACAGGGGGCTTTATCAGCCCCAGCATTTT	CASSHRGLYQPQHF
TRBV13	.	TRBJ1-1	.	TGTGCCAGCAGCTTTTTAACTATGAACACTGAAGCTTTCTTT	CASSFLTMNTEAFF
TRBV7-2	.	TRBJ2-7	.	TGTGCCAGCAGCTTAGTAGTAGGGGACGAGCAGTACTTC	CASSLVVGDEQYF
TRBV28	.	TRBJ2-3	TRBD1	TGTGCCAGCAGTCCCCTCAGACAGGGGAGCACAGATACGCAGTATTTT	CASSPLRQGSTDTQYF
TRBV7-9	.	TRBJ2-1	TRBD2	TGTTCCAGCAGCTTAGCGGGGGCCCCCCTTGAGTTCTTC	CSSSLAGAPLEFF
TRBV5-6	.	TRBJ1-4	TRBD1	TGTGCCAGCAGCGGGGCTGGCGGGACAGGGGGCGGAAAACTGTTTTTT	CASSGAGGTGGGKLFF
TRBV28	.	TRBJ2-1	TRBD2	TGTGCCAGCAGTCCCCGACTAGCGGGAGTACACAATGAGCAGTTCTTC	CASSPRLAGVHNEQFF
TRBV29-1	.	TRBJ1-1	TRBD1	TGCAGCGCTCTGGGGCAGGGGGAGAGCACTGAAGCTTTCTTT	CSALGQGESTEAFF
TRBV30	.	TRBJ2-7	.	TGTGCCTGGGACGGGAGGAGGGGGACCGAGCAGTACTTC	CAWDGRRGTEQYF
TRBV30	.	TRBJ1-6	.	TGTGCCTGGAGGGGATACAGGAGGGGAGGCAATTCACCCCTCCACTTT	CAWRGYRRGGNSPLHF
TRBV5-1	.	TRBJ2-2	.	TGCGCCAGCAGCCCCCCTGAGGGTGCCCCCGGGGAGCTGTTTTTT	CASSPPEGAPGELFF
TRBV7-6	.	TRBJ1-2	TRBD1	TGTGCCAGCAGTCGGGGGACAGGGGGCTATGGCTACACCTTC	CASSRGTGGYGYTF
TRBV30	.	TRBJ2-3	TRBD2	TGTGCCTGGTACGCGGGAGGAACAGATACGCAGTATTTT	CAWYAGGTDTQYF
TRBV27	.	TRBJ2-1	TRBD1	TGTGCCAGCAGTTCCCAAACAGGGGATGAGCAGTTCTTC	CASSSQTGDEQFF
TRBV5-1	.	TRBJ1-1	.	TGCGCCAGCAGCGTACGAGGAGGGGTCACTGAAGCTTTCTTT	CASSVRGGVTEAFF
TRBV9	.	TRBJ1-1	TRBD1	TGTGCCAGCAGCGTACGGGACAGGGGTAGGAGTGAAGCTTTCTTT	CASSVRDRGRSEAFF
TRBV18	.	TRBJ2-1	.	TGTGCCAGCTCACCACCCGGTGGAAGCGGGCAGTTCTTC	CASSPPGGSGQFF
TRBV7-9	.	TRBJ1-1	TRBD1	TGTGCCAGCAGCTTAAATGGACAGGCAAACACTGAAGCTTTCTTT	CASSLNGQANTEAFF
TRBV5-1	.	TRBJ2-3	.	TGCGCCAGCAGCTTGGGATCGGTCTCGGATACGCAGTATTTT	CASSLGSVSDTQYF
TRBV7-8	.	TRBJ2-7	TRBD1	TGTGCCAGCAGCAGCCGGGACAGCTGGATCTACGAGCAGTACTTC	CASSSRDSWIYEQYF
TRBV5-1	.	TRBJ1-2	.	TGCGCCAGCAGCTGGCAGGGGCTACAGGGTGCGACTGATGGCTACACCTTC	CASSWQGLQGATDGYTF
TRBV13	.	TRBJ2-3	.	TGTGCCAGCAGCTTAGGCCGAAGAGGGAGCACAGATACGCAGTATTTT	CASSLGRRGSTDTQYF